A single sample gave rise to the 5 T cell receptor beta chains below, sequenced in a study of blood T cells in healthy people across ages. It was with a sample-barcoded 5' primer and a J-beta primer mix that a second PCR of roughly 7 to 11 cycles was run. One entry per CDR3 protein results from TCRdb running MiXCR on the 5' RACE reads. The table shows almost 800,000 distinct CDR3 sequences, with 58% occurring only once. Sample: blood. Receptor source: a man between 25 and 39 years old in good health.

The V and J genes are TRBV6-2 or TRBV6-3 and TRBJ1-5; tentatively, D is TRBD1 (6 bases). Trimming pared 2 bases from V and 0 bases from J, leaving 11 bases between. The germline V gene encodes CDR1 MNHEY and CDR2 SVGEGT. CDR3 length: 16 residues. The CDR3 DNA is TGTGCCAGCAGTTACAGTCCAGGGGTTAGCAATCAGCCCCAGCATTTT. Translation: CASSYSPGVSNQPQHF.

V and J are TRBV9 and TRBJ2-7; possible D gene TRBD2, 6 bases. The CDR3 has 14 amino acids. Trimming took 2 bases from V and 3 from J, leaving 12 bases between them. Per the germline V gene, CDR1 is SGDLS and CDR2 is YYNGEE. The DNA for the CDR3 is TGTGCCAGCAGCGTTACGGGTAGCGGCTACGAGCAGTACTTC. Protein: CASSVTGSGYEQYF.

The chain links TRBV5-1 to TRBJ2-1; TRBD2 aligns across 15 bases. After removal of 3 bases from V and 3 bases from J, the junction contained 4 bases not matched to a gene. The CDR3 runs 17 residues. Germline V gene lookup returns CDR1 SGHRS and CDR2 YFSETQ. Here the CDR3 DNA reads TGCGCCAGCAGCTCCGGGACTAGCGGGGGGTACTACAATGAGCAGTTCTTC. It is translated as CASSSGTSGGYYNEQFF.

The chain links TRBV7-3 to TRBJ2-3, with 7 bases that match TRBD2. Germline CDR1 and CDR2: SGHTA and FQGTGA. The V gene end was trimmed by 5 bases and the J gene end by 4 bases; junction bases not matched to a gene: 9. CDR3 length: 15 amino acids. CDR3: CASSLASGTSDTQYF. The DNA for the CDR3 is TGTGCCAGCAGCCTGGCCAGCGGGACCTCAGATACGCAGTATTTT.

The V gene is TRBV27, the J gene TRBJ1-2; TRBD1 is a possible D gene (5 bases). The CDR3 extends over 13 amino acids. Trimming left V 6 bases short and J 3 bases short, with 11 bases between. In germline, CDR1 is MNHEY, CDR2 SMNVEV (reference sequence). The DNA for the CDR3 is TGTGCCAGCAGAGCTCAGGGACACTATGGCTACACCTTC. Encoded protein: CASRAQGHYGYTF.